This paragraph reports one T cell receptor beta chain. Naive CD8 cells, CD45RO-negative and positively selected for CCR7, excluded terminally differentiated effector memory CD45RA+ cells. The V gene's germline CDR1 is MNHNS and CDR2 SASEGT. CDR3 size: 15 residues. V lost 0 bases and J lost 9, with 17 bases in between. The method was immunoSEQ multiplex PCR; TCRdb's version includes in-frame clones alone and lacks a portion of them. The profile shows millions of clones, 85% to 95% of them singletons. The sample comes from a study of shared clonotypes between healthy human individuals. The origin of this receptor is a man in his late teens or twenties in good health. Some clones in this sample may be carry-over from other donors' samples. The sample was naive CD8+ T cells from PBMCs. The V and J genes are TRBV6-1 and TRBJ1-2; no reliable D call. CDR3 region: CASSEARSPLWSYTF. CDR3 DNA: TGTGCCAGCAGTGAAGCGCGGTCGCCTCTATGGAGCTACACCTTC.